The T cell receptor beta chain described here comes from a study of shared clonotypes between healthy human individuals (dated by TCRdb to 2020 to 2022). With regard to the full study: The cohort included three men and a couple of women between 18 and 49 years of age. Each donor's leukapheresis produced roughly between about 0.85 and 10 billion PBMCs. Libraries were prepared and TCR repertoires were sequenced by different laboratories using diverse techniques, in order to increase sequencing depth and limit assay-specific biases. Per donor, three plates each were used for CD4 naive and CD4 memory, two for CD8 naive, and one for CD8 memory. Blood TCR repertoires of roughly five healthy adults were deeply sequenced to estimate repertoire size and the extent of clonotype sharing between individuals.

Healthy HIV-negative adults with no recently reported acute infections or vaccinations were included as donors. Only Caucasian adults living in Nashville, Tennessee, USA were represented among the donors. CD4+ T cells were enriched through magnetic negative selection, after which naive cells were positively selected on CD45RA and the remaining negative fraction served as the memory subset. Blood was collected by leukapheresis, and PBMCs were isolated by Ficoll-Histopaque density gradient centrifugation and then cryopreserved in liquid nitrogen vapor phase. Purity and quantity of every magnetically sorted T cell population were checked by analytical flow cytometry. Each sorted fraction had its genomic DNA isolated and then quantified by UV absorbance on a Nanodrop 2000c. As to this clone: The specificity of this receptor is unknown. No qualities accompany the bases; no much larger clone lies one base away.

Overall study results and their limits: The genetic and exposure-history diversity represented was limited by the small number of donors. Estimated clonotype richness was generally larger for naive than for memory subsets. Compared with non-shared clonotypes, clonotypes shared by all four sorted-subset donors had higher generation probabilities. Only blood was sampled, and tissue TCR repertoires likely differ from those in blood. Pairwise subsampling led to the expectation that sequencing depth would affect the degree of clonotype sharing among donors. Rarefaction of sorted-subset datasets indicated incomplete sequencing despite the large sequencing depth. Around 5.4% of naive CD4, roughly 3.5% of naive CD8, 2.3% of memory CD4, and approximately 0.4% of memory CD8 clonotypes were shared across several donors.

Using the deep immunoSEQ assay, TCR CDR3 regions were amplified from genomic DNA by multiplex PCR. For each cell subset, the extracted genomic DNA was distributed evenly across all wells of several immunoSEQ 96-well plates, and each plate served as one replicate. Each replicate PCR for sorted subsets received about 200 ng genomic DNA, equal to about 30,000 T cell genomes. Purified libraries were measured with a Qubit 3.0 fluorometer, size-checked on a Bioanalyzer 2100, and measured again with the KAPA Library Quantification kit. Every immunoSEQ 96-well plate was sequenced on a dedicated single-read 150-cycle Illumina NextSeq 550 flow cell. The authors processed their data as follows. Because only junctional sequences without quality scores were contained in the immunoSEQ output, filtering matching that applied to full-length reads could not be performed. To assign V/J genes and CDR3, sequences were annotated using PyIR, a Python wrapper for IgBLAST v1.9, with IMGT germline references. Reads were filtered out if the reads had weak V/J assignments (E-value above 1e-6), no CDR3, stop codons, out-of-frame junctions, or ambiguous translated residues. V3J clonotypes were defined as sequences sharing an identical inferred V gene, J gene, and CDR3 amino acid sequence. Percentage overlap between repertoires was calculated by dividing the number of shared unique clonotypes by the size of the smaller repertoire. Richness of each repertoire was evaluated using RTK rarefaction, the Chao1 estimator, and Recon v2.1 estimates of unobserved clonotypes. For all TCRbeta clonotypes obtained by the gDNA method from four donors, generation probabilities were computed with OLGA. TCRdb provides this immuneACCESS table in a form limited to in-frame rearrangements. Some clones are lacking; in checked studies, under half of them reflect an unresolved V gene, and why the rest are absent is not known. The D gene and trimming were derived from the DNA, and the V and J assignments and clone size from that table. The sample profile shows over a million clones; approximately 76% of them were found once. 1.4% to 1.5% of the sample is held by the ten biggest clonotypes.

For CDR1 and CDR2, the germline V gene lists MDHEN and SYDVKM. The cysteine opens and the phenylalanine closes a CDR3 of 15 amino acids. The read is trimmed to its CDR3 DNA, 45 bases read in frame from base 1. Clipping removes 4 bases from V and 11 bases from J, with 10 as the unmatched junction base count. The clonotype originates from a man younger than 35 in good health. The chain is encoded by TRBV28 joined to TRBJ2-3; a stretch of 12 junction bases matches TRBD2. Sequences were obtained from memory CD4+ T cells sorted from blood. The label giving this sample's cell subset or site can be read as: CD45RA-negative fraction. The DNA sequence is TGTGCCAGCAGTTCGGCTAGCGGGGGGGCCTTTGGGCAGTATTTT. It translates to CASSSASGGAFGQYF.